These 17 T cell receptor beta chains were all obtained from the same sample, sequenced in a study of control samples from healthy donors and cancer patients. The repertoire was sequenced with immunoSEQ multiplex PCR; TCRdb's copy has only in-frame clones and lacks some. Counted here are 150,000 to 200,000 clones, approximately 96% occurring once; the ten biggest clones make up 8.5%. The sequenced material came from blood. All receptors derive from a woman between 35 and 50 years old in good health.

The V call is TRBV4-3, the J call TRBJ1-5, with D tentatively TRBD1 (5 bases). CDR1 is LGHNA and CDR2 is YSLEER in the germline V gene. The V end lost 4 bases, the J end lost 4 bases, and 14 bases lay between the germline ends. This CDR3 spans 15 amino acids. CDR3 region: CASSPVAGLNQPQHF. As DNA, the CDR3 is TGCGCCAGCAGCCCGGTGGCAGGGCTAAATCAGCCCCAGCATTTT.

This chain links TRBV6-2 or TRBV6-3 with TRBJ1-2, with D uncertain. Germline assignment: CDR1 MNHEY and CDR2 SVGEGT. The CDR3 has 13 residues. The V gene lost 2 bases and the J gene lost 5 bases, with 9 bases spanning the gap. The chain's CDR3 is CASSYGSGYGYTF. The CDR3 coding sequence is TGTGCCAGCAGTTACGGTTCCGGATATGGCTACACCTTC.

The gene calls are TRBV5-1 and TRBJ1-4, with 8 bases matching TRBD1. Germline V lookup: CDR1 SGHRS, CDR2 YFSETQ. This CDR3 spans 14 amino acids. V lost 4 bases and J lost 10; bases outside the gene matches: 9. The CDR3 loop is CASSQTTGEGKLFF. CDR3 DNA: TGCGCCAGCAGCCAAACGACAGGGGAGGGAAAACTGTTTTTT.

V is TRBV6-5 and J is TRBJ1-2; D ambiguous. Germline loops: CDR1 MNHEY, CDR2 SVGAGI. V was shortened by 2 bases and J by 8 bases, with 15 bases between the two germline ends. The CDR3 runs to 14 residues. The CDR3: CASSYGAGLGGYTF. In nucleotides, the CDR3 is TGTGCCAGCAGTTACGGTGCGGGTTTGGGAGGCTACACCTTC.

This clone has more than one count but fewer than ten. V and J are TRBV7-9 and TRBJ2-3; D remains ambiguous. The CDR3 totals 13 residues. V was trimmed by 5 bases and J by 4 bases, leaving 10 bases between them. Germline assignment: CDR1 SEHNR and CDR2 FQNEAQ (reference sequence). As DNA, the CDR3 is TGTGCCAGCAGCCCTAAAGGACCAGATACGCAGTATTTT. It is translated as CASSPKGPDTQYF.

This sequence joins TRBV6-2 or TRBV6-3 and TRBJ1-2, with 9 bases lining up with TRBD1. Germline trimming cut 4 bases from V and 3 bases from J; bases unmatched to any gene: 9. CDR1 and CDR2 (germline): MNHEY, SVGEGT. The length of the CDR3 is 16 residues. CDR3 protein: CASSFVGQGRDYGYTF. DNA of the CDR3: TGTGCCAGCAGTTTTGTGGGACAGGGTAGGGACTATGGCTACACCTTC.

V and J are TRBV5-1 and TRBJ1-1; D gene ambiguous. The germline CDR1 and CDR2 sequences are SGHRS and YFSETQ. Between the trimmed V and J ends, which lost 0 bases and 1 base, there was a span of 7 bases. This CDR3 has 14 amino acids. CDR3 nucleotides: TGCGCCAGCAGCTTGGAACAACAGAACACTGAAGCTTTCTTT. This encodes CASSLEQQNTEAFF.

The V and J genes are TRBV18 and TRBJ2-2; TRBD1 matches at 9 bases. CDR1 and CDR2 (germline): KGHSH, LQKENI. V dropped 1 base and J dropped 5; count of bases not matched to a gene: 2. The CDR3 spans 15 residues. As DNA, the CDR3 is TGTGCCAGCTCACCACTTGACAGGGGGACCGGGGAGCTGTTTTTT. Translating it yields CASSPLDRGTGELFF.

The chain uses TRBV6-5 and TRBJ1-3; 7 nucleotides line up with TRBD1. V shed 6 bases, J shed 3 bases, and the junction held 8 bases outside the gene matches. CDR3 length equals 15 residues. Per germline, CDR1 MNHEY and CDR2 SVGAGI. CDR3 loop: CASRDGQEIGNTIYF. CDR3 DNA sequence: TGTGCCAGCAGGGACGGACAGGAAATTGGAAACACCATATATTTT.

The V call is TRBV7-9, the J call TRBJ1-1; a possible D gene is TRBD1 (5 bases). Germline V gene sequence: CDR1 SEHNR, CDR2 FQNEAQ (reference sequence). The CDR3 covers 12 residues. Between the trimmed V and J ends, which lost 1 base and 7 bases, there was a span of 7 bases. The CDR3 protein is CASSLGDGEAFF. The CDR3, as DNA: TGTGCCAGCAGCTTAGGGGACGGTGAAGCTTTCTTT.

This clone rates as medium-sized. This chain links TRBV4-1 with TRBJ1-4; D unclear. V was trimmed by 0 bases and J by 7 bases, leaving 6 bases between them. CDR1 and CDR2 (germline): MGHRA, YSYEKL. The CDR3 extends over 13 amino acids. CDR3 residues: CASSQDFGEKLFF. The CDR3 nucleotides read TGCGCCAGCAGCCAAGACTTTGGTGAAAAACTGTTTTTT.

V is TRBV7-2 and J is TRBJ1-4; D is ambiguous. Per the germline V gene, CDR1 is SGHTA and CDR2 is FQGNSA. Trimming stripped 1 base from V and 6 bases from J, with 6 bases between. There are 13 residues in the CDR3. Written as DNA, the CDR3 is TGTGCCAGCAGCTTAGTGGGAGATGAAAAACTGTTTTTT. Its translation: CASSLVGDEKLFF.

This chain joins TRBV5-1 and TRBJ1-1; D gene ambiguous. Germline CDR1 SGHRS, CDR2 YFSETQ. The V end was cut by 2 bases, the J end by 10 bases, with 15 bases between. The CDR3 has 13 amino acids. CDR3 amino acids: CASSFEVTGRAFF. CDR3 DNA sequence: TGCGCCAGCAGCTTTGAGGTGACGGGTCGAGCTTTCTTT.

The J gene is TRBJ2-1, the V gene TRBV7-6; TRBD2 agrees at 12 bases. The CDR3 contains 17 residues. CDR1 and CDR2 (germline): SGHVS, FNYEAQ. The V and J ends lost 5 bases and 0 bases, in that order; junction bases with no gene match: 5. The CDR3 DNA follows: TGTGCCAGCAGCACCAGACTAGCGGGAGACTCCTACAATGAGCAGTTCTTC. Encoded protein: CASSTRLAGDSYNEQFF.

For the CDR3, the DNA is TGTGCCAGCAGCGCGCCAATAACGGGGCAGGGGCGAGAGACCCAGTACTTC. It specifies CASSAPITGQGRETQYF. The chain combines TRBV9 with TRBJ2-5, with a weak D call TRBD1 (6 bases). This CDR3 is 17 amino acids long. Germline V gives CDR1 SGDLS, CDR2 YYNGEE. V gave up 3 bases and J gave up 4 bases, with 22 bases separating them. Full variable domain (missing parts from reference TRBV9 and TRBJ2-5): DSGVTQTPKHLITATGQRVTLRCSPRSGDLSVYWYQQSLDQGLQFLIQYYNGEERAKGNILERFSAQQFPDLHSELNLSSLELGDSALYFCASSAPITGQGRETQYFGPGTRLLVL.

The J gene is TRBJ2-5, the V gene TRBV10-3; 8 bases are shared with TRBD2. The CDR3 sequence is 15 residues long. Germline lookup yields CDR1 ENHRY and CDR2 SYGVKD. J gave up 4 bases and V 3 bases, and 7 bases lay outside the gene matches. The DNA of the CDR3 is TGTGCCATCAGTGAAGGGACCCGGGGGGGAGAGACCCAGTACTTC. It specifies CAISEGTRGGETQYF.

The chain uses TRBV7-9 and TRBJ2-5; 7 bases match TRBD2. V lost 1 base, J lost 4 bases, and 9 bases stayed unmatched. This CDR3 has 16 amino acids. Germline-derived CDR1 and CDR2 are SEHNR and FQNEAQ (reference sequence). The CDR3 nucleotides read TGTGCCAGCAGCTTAGGGTTTGGCGGGAGTTTAGAGACCCAGTACTTC. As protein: CASSLGFGGSLETQYF.